The clone carrying this T cell receptor beta chain ranks as medium-sized. Its matching antigen is unknown. The identical CDR3 is also encoded by other nucleotide sequences in the sample. This sample is drawn from a study of T cells in tuberculosis. Whole-study context: IGRA-negative adolescents, IGRA-positive adolescents with latent tuberculosis and adults with active tuberculosis formed this South African cohort. General observations from the study: Active tuberculosis alpha repertoires lay closer to GMM-specific TCRs than controls'. Cases with active tuberculosis were adults, while controls were adolescents.

Time point reported: new active TB diagnosis, blood taken before or within 7 days of starting treatment. CDR1 and CDR2 (germline): MGHDK, SYGVNS. J lost 3 bases, V lost 4 bases, and 4 bases had no gene match. The CDR3 is 15 residues long. The repertoire was sequenced with immunoSEQ multiplex PCR; TCRdb's copy has only in-frame clones and lacks some. The data contain 25,000 to 35,000 clones, approximately 85% of them singletons. The specimen was PBMCs, collected at tuberculosis diagnosis. This receptor was identified in an adult with tuberculosis. This chain uses TRBV25-1 with TRBJ1-5; 9 bases are a match to TRBD1. CDR3 loop: CASSGGTGNNQPQHF. The CDR3 DNA sequence: TGTGCCAGCAGTGGCGGGACAGGGAACAATCAGCCCCAGCATTTT.